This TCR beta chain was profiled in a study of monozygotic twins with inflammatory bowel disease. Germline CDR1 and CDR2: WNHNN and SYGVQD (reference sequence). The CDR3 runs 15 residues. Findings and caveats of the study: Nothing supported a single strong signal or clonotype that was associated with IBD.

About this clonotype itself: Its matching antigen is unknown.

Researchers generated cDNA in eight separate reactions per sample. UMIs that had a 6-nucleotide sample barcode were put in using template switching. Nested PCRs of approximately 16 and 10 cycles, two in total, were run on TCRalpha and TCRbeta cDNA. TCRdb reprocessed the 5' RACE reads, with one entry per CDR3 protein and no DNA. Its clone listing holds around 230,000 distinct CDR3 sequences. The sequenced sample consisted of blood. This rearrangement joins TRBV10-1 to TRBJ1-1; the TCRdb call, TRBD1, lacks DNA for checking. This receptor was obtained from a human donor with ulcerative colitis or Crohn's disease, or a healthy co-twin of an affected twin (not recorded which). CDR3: CASSESRPGYAEAFF.